Sequencing of this TCR beta chain was carried out in a study of CXCR3-negative and CXCR3-positive naive CD8 T cells. Overall study results and limits: TRB CDR3 hydrophobicity was greater in CXCR3-positive naive cells than in CXCR3-negative naive cells.

Researchers prepared the TRB cDNA libraries using 5' RACE with UMI labels. TCRdb reprocessed the 5' RACE reads, keeping one entry per CDR3 protein, no DNA. Recorded for this sample: approximately 90,000 distinct CDR3 sequences. Points on this clonotype: As yet, its antigen is unknown.

The germline V gene has CDR1 LNHNV and CDR2 YYDKDF (reference sequence). The CDR3 totals 15 residues. Sequenced sample: naive CXCR3+ CD8+ T cells from blood. Regarding subset: CD45RO-CCR7+CD27+CD95- naive CD8+ T cells expressing CXCR3 (TNR3+). The TCR originated in a human donor in good health. Some clones in this sample may be carry-over from other donors' samples. The J gene is TRBJ1-6, the V gene TRBV15; the TCRdb call, TRBD1, lacks DNA for checking. Here the CDR3 reads CATSPPPSYNSPLHF.